The 18 T cell receptor beta chains below were found in one sample sequenced in a study of beta chain features in type 1 diabetes. The study reverse transcribed the entire isolated RNA, so it sequenced expressed TCRB transcripts. The method was immunoSEQ multiplex PCR; TCRdb's version includes in-frame clones alone and lacks a portion of them. The sample has under 950,000 clones; 15% to 20% are singletons. Sequencing was done on a sample of naive CD4+ T cells from blood. Every receptor here comes from a woman younger than 30 in good health.

A few counts support this clone. The chain uses TRBV29-1 and TRBJ2-3, with 7 nucleotides matching TRBD1. This CDR3 has 13 amino acids. Looked up from germline, CDR1 is SQVTM and CDR2 is ANQGSEA. V lost 4 bases to trimming and J lost 6 bases; unmatched junction nucleotides: 7. The CDR3 DNA reads as TGCAGCGTTGCTGCAGGGGGTTCCGATACGCAGTATTTT. This gives the protein CSVAAGGSDTQYF.

The V gene is TRBV5-4, the J gene TRBJ2-5; D possibly uses TRBD1 or TRBD2 (5 bases each). The CDR3 sequence is 16 residues long. The V end was cut by 4 bases, the J end by 2 bases, with 18 bases between. Looked up from germline, CDR1 is SGHNT and CDR2 is YYREEE (reference sequence). CDR3 protein: CASSPESVGEQETQYF. The DNA of the CDR3 is TGTGCCAGCAGCCCCGAATCCGTGGGGGAGCAAGAGACCCAGTACTTC.

The chain uses TRBV11-2 and TRBJ2-5; tentative D call: TRBD1 (6 bases). Trimming stripped 4 bases from V and 1 base from J, with 16 bases between. CDR1 and CDR2 (germline): SGHAT, FQNNGV. The CDR3 is 16 residues long. Here the CDR3 reads CASSSRLKTGQETQYF. As DNA, the CDR3 is TGTGCCAGCAGCTCTCGCCTGAAGACAGGCCAAGAGACCCAGTACTTC.

J is TRBJ2-3 and V is TRBV7-9; the match to TRBD1 covers 8 bases. The CDR3 has 15 residues. Trimming at V came to 3 bases and at J to 9 bases, leaving 11 bases not matched to a gene. The germline gives CDR1 SEHNR, CDR2 FQNEAQ (reference sequence). The CDR3 here is CASSLPGGASLTQYF. CDR3 sequence (DNA): TGTGCCAGCAGCTTGCCAGGGGGCGCAAGTTTGACGCAGTATTTT.

V usage is TRBV19 and J usage is TRBJ2-1; weak D call: TRBD2 (5 bases). The CDR3 totals 14 residues. V gave up 3 bases and J gave up 2 bases, with 8 bases separating them. The germline gives CDR1 LNHDA, CDR2 SQIVND (reference sequence). The CDR3 loop reads CASSILATYNEQFF. Written as DNA, the CDR3 is TGTGCCAGTAGTATCCTAGCCACCTACAATGAGCAGTTCTTC.

The chain uses TRBV6-5 and TRBJ1-2; 11 bases line up with TRBD1. This CDR3 contains 15 residues. V trimming: 9 bases; J trimming: 2 bases; junction bases outside the gene matches: 8. The germline CDR1 and CDR2 sequences are MNHEY and SVGAGI. CDR3 bases: TGTGCCAGTATACGGACAGGGGGCATCAACTATGGCTACACCTTC. Amino acids: CASIRTGGINYGYTF.

This clone was picked up a small number of times. This chain connects TRBV5-1 to TRBJ1-5, with D unresolved. CDR1 and CDR2 from the germline V gene are SGHRS and YFSETQ. This CDR3 has 13 amino acids. V dropped 0 bases and J dropped 2 bases, with 3 bases sitting between them. CDR3 in DNA: TGCGCCAGCAGCTTGGCTGGCAATCAGCCCCAGCATTTT. Translation: CASSLAGNQPQHF. Drawing the rest from reference TRBV5-1 and TRBJ1-5, the complete variable domain is KAGVTQTPRYLIKTRGQQVTLSCSPISGHRSVSWYQQTPGQGLQFLFEYFSETQRNKGNFPGRFSGRQFSNSRSEMNVSTLELGDSALYLCASSLAGNQPQHFGDGTRLSIL.

The chain joins TRBV7-9 to TRBJ1-1; TRBD1 matches 7 bases. The CDR3 consists of 13 residues. Germline values: CDR1 SEHNR, CDR2 FQNEAQ (reference sequence). The trim removed 5 bases at V and 3 bases at J, leaving 3 bases unmatched. The CDR3 DNA sequence: TGTGCCAGCAGCACCACAGGGGACACTGAAGCTTTCTTT. It specifies CASSTTGDTEAFF.

The chain employs TRBV18 and TRBJ1-1; D perhaps matches TRBD1 (6 bases). Germline loops: CDR1 KGHSH, CDR2 LQKENI. This CDR3 has 17 residues. Trimming pared 2 bases from V and 1 base from J, leaving 17 bases between. CDR3 coding DNA: TGTGCCAGCTCACCATACAGGGACCCGAAAGAGAACACTGAAGCTTTCTTT. This translates into CASSPYRDPKENTEAFF.

This clone showed up just a few times. This chain joins TRBV6-6 and TRBJ1-5; D gene ambiguous. The CDR3 totals 14 residues. Trimming removed 4 bases at V and 2 bases at J, with 9 bases between. Germline V gene data show CDR1 as MNHNY and CDR2 as SVGAGI (reference sequence). The CDR3 region is CASSSAGGNQPQHF. In DNA form, the CDR3 reads TGTGCCAGCAGTTCGGCCGGGGGCAATCAGCCCCAGCATTTT.

This clone showed up just a few times. This chain uses TRBV6-6 with TRBJ1-2; a weak D match, TRBD1 (5 bases). Germline V lookup: CDR1 MNHNY, CDR2 SVGAGI (reference sequence). Trimming shortened V by 5 bases and J by 5 bases, and 21 bases separated the two germline ends. The CDR3 runs 16 residues. The CDR3 here is CASSPPGRELHYGYTF. In DNA, the CDR3 is TGTGCCAGCAGTCCCCCGGGCAGGGAGCTTCATTATGGCTACACCTTC.

The J gene is TRBJ2-5, the V gene TRBV5-1, with unresolved D. Germline V gene lookup returns CDR1 SGHRS and CDR2 YFSETQ. Trimming left V 0 bases short and J 1 base short, with 19 bases between. This CDR3 contains 18 residues. CDR3 sequence: CASSLGRAQEWLQETQYF. DNA for the CDR3: TGCGCCAGCAGCTTGGGACGAGCCCAGGAATGGCTCCAAGAGACCCAGTACTTC.

This clone was detected only a few times. The CDR3 reads CSVVTGSNTEAFF. The DNA for the CDR3 is TGCAGCGTTGTAACAGGATCGAACACTGAAGCTTTCTTT. V and J are TRBV29-1 and TRBJ1-1; the D gene is possibly TRBD1 (5 bases). V lost 4 bases to trimming and J lost 1 base, with 10 bases between them. The CDR3 has 13 residues. Germline loops: CDR1 SQVTM, CDR2 ANQGSEA.

The chain recombines TRBV6-1 with TRBJ2-1, with D perhaps assigned TRBD1 or TRBD2 (5 bases each). V lost 8 bases, J lost 4 bases, and 18 bases lay in between. Germline V gene lookup returns CDR1 MNHNS and CDR2 SASEGT. This CDR3 spans 15 amino acids. The CDR3 protein is CASPRGFVRYNEQFF. The CDR3 DNA reads as TGTGCCAGCCCTCGGGGCTTCGTCCGGTACAATGAGCAGTTCTTC.

The chain recombines TRBV7-9 with TRBJ1-2; D is possibly TRBD1 (5 bases). CDR3 size: 14 residues. The V and J ends lost 3 bases and 7 bases respectively, with 15 bases between them. Germline lookup yields CDR1 SEHNR and CDR2 FQNEAQ (reference sequence). The CDR3, as DNA: TGTGCCAGCAGCTTCGAAGACAGTCGCAGTGGCTACACCTTC. It specifies CASSFEDSRSGYTF.

This clone was recorded a few times. The chain has TRBV11-1 and TRBJ2-2; either TRBD1 or TRBD2 may fit D (6 bases each). The length of the CDR3 is 16 residues. Trimming pared 1 base from V and 6 bases from J, leaving 15 bases between. Germline lookup yields CDR1 SGHAT and CDR2 FQDESV (reference sequence). Here the CDR3 reads CASSLVTGAFAGELFF. In nucleotides, the CDR3 is TGTGCCAGCAGCTTAGTAACGGGGGCGTTTGCCGGGGAGCTGTTTTTT.

The table lists this clone with a few counts. The genes are TRBV9 and TRBJ2-1, with 11 bases fitting TRBD2. Germline CDR1 and CDR2: SGDLS and YYNGEE. The CDR3 consists of 16 residues. J lost 4 bases, V lost 3 bases, and 6 bases had no gene match. The CDR3, as DNA: TGTGCCAGCAGCGGACTAGCGGGAAACGTATACAATGAGCAGTTCTTC. This gives the protein CASSGLAGNVYNEQFF.

The rearrangement links TRBV6-6 to TRBJ1-1, with D unclear. The CDR3 is 14 residues long. The V gene lost 5 bases and the J gene lost 7 bases, with 17 bases spanning the gap. The germline V gene encodes CDR1 MNHNY and CDR2 SVGAGI (reference sequence). Here the CDR3 DNA reads TGTGCCAGCAGTCCCAGATCCGGGAAAATTGAAGCTTTCTTT. Translated: CASSPRSGKIEAFF.